The following is a TCR beta chain sequence with its context. The data originate from a study of technical replicates of blood from a handful of donors. The CDR3 totals 12 residues. Germline V gene lookup returns CDR1 LNHDA and CDR2 SQIVND (reference sequence). Trimming cost V 4 bases and J 5 bases, with 8 bases left between them. Sequencing was performed with immunoSEQ multiplex PCR; in TCRdb, only in-frame clones are kept and a portion is missing. This table holds about 83,000 clones, about 90% found once. The clonotype comes from a human donor in good health. This sequence joins TRBV19 and TRBJ1-2; no clear D. The sample consisted of T cells isolated from PBMCs. CDR3 sequence (DNA): TGTGCCAGTAGTAGGGCAGGTTATGGCTACACCTTC. Translated, it gives CASSRAGYGYTF.